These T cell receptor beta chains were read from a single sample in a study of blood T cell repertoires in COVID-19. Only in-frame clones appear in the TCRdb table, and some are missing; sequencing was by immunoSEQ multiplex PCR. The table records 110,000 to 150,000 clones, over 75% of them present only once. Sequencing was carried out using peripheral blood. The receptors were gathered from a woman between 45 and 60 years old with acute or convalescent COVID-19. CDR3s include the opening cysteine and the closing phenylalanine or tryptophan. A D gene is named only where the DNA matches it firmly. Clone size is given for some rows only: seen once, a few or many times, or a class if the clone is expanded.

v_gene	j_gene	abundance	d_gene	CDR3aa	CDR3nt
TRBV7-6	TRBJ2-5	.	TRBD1	CASRHRGWETQYF	TGTGCCAGCAGACACAGGGGGTGGGAGACCCAGTACTTC
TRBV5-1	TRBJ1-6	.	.	CASSASGQSSYNSPLHF	TGCGCCAGCAGCGCCTCAGGGCAAAGCTCCTATAATTCACCCCTCCACTTT
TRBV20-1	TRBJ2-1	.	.	CTPSSYNEQFF	TGCACCCCTAGCTCCTACAATGAGCAGTTCTTC
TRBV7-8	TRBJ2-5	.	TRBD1	CASSRGQGVETQYF	TGTGCCAGCAGCCGGGGACAGGGGGTAGAGACCCAGTACTTC
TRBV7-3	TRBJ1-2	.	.	CASSLTGGQGNGYTF	TGTGCCAGCAGCTTAACAGGAGGCCAGGGGAATGGCTACACCTTC
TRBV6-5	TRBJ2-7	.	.	CASSYSAGDVSYEQYF	TGTGCCAGCAGTTACTCGGCAGGCGATGTATCCTACGAGCAGTACTTC
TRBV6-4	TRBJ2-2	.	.	CASRQNTGELFF	TGTGCCAGCAGACAGAACACCGGGGAGCTGTTTTTT
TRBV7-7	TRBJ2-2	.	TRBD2	CASSPGLAGYTGELFF	TGTGCTAGCAGCCCGGGACTAGCGGGTTACACCGGGGAGCTGTTTTTT
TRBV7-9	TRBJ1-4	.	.	CASSFQGNEKLFF	TGTGCCAGCAGCTTCCAGGGGAATGAAAAACTGTTTTTT
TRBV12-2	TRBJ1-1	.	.	CASRPDRHTEAFF	TGTGCAAGTCGCCCTGACAGACACACTGAAGCTTTCTTT
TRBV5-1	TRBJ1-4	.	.	CASSSGTQGREKLFF	TGCGCCAGCAGCTCAGGGACACAGGGCCGTGAAAAACTGTTTTTT
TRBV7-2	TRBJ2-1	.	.	CASSFTSTQRDEQFF	TGTGCCAGCAGCTTCACTAGCACTCAACGCGATGAGCAGTTCTTC
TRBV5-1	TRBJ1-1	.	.	CASSLEGGMTEAFF	TGCGCCAGCAGCTTGGAAGGGGGAATGACTGAAGCTTTCTTT
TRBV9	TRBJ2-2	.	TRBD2	CASSVGPAGETTGELFF	TGTGCCAGCAGCGTAGGTCCTGCGGGAGAAACGACCGGGGAGCTGTTTTTT
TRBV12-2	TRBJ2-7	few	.	CASRPDRESFSSYEQYF	TGTGCAAGTCGTCCCGACAGGGAGTCTTTCAGCTCCTACGAGCAGTACTTC
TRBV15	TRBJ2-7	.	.	CATSRGREGAYEQYF	TGTGCCACCAGCAGAGGGCGCGAGGGTGCCTACGAGCAGTACTTC
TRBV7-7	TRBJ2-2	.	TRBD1	CASSSGQSPNTGELFF	TGTGCTAGCAGCTCGGGACAGTCTCCTAACACCGGGGAGCTGTTTTTT
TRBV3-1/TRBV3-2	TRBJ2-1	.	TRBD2	CASSHPSGAYNEQFF	TGTGCCAGCAGCCATCCTAGCGGGGCTTACAATGAGCAGTTCTTC
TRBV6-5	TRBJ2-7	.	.	CASSSLYEQYF	TGTGCCAGCAGTTCACTCTACGAGCAGTACTTC
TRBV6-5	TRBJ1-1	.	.	CASSSVETANTEAFF	TGTGCCAGCAGTTCCGTGGAGACAGCCAACACTGAAGCTTTCTTT
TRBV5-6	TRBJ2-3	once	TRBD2	CASSWGLGSTDTQYF	TGTGCCAGCAGCTGGGGACTAGGTTCCACAGATACGCAGTATTTT
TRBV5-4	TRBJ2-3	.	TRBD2	CASSLYLAGTTDTQYF	TGTGCCAGCAGCTTATATCTAGCGGGAACAACAGATACGCAGTATTTT
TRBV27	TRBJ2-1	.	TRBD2	CASSLRGRAVRNEQFF	TGTGCCAGCAGTTTACGTGGGAGGGCAGTTCGCAATGAGCAGTTCTTC
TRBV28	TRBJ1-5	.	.	CASSFAGSNQPQHF	TGTGCCAGCAGTTTTGCCGGGAGCAATCAGCCCCAGCATTTT
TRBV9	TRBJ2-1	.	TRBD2	CASTNDKTSRSYNEQFF	TGTGCCAGCACCAACGATAAGACTAGCAGATCCTACAATGAGCAGTTCTTC
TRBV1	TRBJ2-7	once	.	CTSSPAVGTPYSYEQYF	TGCACCAGCAGCCCAGCTGTGGGCACCCCGTACTCCTACGAGCAGTACTTC
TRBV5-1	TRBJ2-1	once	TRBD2	CASSLAGLAGGPYNEQFF	TGCGCCAGCAGCTTGGCAGGGCTAGCGGGAGGACCCTACAATGAGCAGTTCTTC
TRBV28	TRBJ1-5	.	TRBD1	CASSLGQGRLSNQPQHF	TGTGCCAGCAGTTTGGGACAGGGGCGGCTTAGCAATCAGCCCCAGCATTTT
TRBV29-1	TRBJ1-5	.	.	CSVDMGAGQPQHF	TGCAGCGTTGATATGGGGGCGGGTCAGCCCCAGCATTTT
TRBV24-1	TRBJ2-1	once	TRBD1	CATSDPDRVHEQFF	TGTGCCACCAGTGACCCGGACAGGGTCCATGAGCAGTTCTTC
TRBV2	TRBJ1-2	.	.	CASEQGQGGYTF	TGTGCCAGCGAGCAGGGGCAGGGTGGCTACACCTTC
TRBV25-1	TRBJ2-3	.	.	CASRENRDTQYF	TGTGCCAGCAGGGAAAATCGGGATACGCAGTATTTT
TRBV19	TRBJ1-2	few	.	CASSWRQGLYGYTF	TGTGCCAGTAGTTGGCGCCAGGGCTTGTATGGCTACACCTTC
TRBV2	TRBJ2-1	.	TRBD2	CASSKGLAGLHQFF	TGTGCCAGCAGTAAGGGACTAGCGGGGCTTCATCAGTTCTTC
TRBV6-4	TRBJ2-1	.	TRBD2	CASSPIGLAGSEQFF	TGTGCCAGCAGTCCTATCGGACTAGCGGGGAGTGAGCAGTTCTTC
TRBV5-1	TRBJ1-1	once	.	CASSPDTPATEAFF	TGCGCCAGCAGCCCGGACACGCCAGCGACTGAAGCTTTCTTT
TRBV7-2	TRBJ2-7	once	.	CASSLVGNSYEQYF	TGTGCCAGCAGCTTAGTCGGGAACTCCTACGAGCAGTACTTC
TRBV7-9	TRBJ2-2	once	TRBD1	CASSLVWTGLNTGELFF	TGTGCCAGCAGCTTAGTTTGGACAGGGCTTAACACCGGGGAGCTGTTTTTT
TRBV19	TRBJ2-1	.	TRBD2	CASSVPLAGLSNEQFF	TGTGCCAGTAGTGTACCACTAGCGGGGCTCTCAAATGAGCAGTTCTTC
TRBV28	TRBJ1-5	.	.	CASTPRGRSNQPQHF	TGTGCCAGCACCCCCAGGGGCCGAAGCAATCAGCCCCAGCATTTT
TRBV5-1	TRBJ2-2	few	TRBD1	CASRYPGQPNTGELFF	TGCGCCAGCCGCTATCCGGGACAGCCAAACACCGGGGAGCTGTTTTTT
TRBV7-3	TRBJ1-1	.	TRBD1	CASSPGGNTEAFF	TGTGCCAGCAGCCCAGGGGGCAACACTGAAGCTTTCTTT
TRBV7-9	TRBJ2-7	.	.	CASSEGGLPSYEQYF	TGTGCCAGCAGCGAAGGGGGACTACCGTCCTACGAGCAGTACTTC
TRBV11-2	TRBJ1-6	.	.	CASSLVTPGNSPLHF	TGTGCCAGCAGCTTAGTCACCCCGGGTAACTCACCCCTCCACTTT
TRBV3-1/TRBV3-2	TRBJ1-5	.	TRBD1	CASSPTGGRGPQHF	TGTGCCAGCAGCCCGACAGGGGGCAGGGGACCCCAGCATTTT
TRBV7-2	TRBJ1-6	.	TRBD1	CASSPGGQGQSPLHF	TGTGCCAGCAGCCCCGGGGGACAGGGTCAATCACCCCTCCACTTT
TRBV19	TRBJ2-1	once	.	CASSSWAGALNEQFF	TGTGCCAGTAGTTCGTGGGCGGGGGCCCTCAATGAGCAGTTCTTC
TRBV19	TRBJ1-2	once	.	CASRGPQSGYTF	TGTGCCAGTAGGGGGCCCCAAAGTGGCTACACCTTC
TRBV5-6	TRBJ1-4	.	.	CASSLQGFWEKLFF	TGTGCCAGCAGCTTGCAGGGGTTTTGGGAAAAACTGTTTTTT
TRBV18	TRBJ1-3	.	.	CASSPPGVRGNTIYF	TGTGCCAGCTCACCACCCGGGGTTCGGGGAAACACCATATATTTT
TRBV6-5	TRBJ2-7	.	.	CASSGDFFYEQYF	TGTGCCAGCAGCGGGGACTTCTTCTACGAGCAGTACTTC
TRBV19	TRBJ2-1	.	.	CASSITGGPIANEQFF	TGTGCCAGTAGTATAACCGGAGGACCTATCGCCAATGAGCAGTTCTTC